This T cell receptor beta chain was found in a study of blood T cell repertoires in COVID-19. On the study more broadly: The samples span acute and convalescent COVID-19 from the United States, Italy and Spain.

Only in-frame clones appear in the TCRdb table, and some are missing; sequencing was by immunoSEQ multiplex PCR. In the table there are 85,000 to 100,000 clones, about four fifths of which are singletons. In germline, CDR1 is LNHNV, CDR2 YYDKDF (reference sequence). Trimming shortened V by 0 bases and J by 6 bases, and 14 bases separated the two germline ends. This CDR3 comprises 15 residues. V gene TRBV15 combines with J gene TRBJ1-1; possibly TRBD1 for D (5 bases). This clonotype was obtained from a human donor in a cohort sampled during active COVID-19. Sequencing used peripheral blood. The CDR3 DNA reads TGTGCCACCAGCAGAGATCCTGGGGGGTTATCTGAAGCTTTCTTT. Translating gives CATSRDPGGLSEAFF.